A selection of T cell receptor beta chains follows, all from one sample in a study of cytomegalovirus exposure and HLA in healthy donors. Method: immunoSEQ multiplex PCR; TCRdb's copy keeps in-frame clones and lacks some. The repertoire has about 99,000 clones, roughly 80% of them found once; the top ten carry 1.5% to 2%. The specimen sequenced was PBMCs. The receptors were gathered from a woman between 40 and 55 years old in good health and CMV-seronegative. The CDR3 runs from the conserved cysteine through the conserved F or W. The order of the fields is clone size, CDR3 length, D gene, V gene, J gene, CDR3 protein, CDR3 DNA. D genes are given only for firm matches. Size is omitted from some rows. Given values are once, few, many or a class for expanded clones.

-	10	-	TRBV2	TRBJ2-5	CASSGGTQYF	TGTGCCAGCAGCGGTGGGACCCAGTACTTC
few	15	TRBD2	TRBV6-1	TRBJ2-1	CASSLTSGSYNEQFF	TGTGCCAGCAGCCTTACTAGCGGGAGTTACAATGAGCAGTTCTTC
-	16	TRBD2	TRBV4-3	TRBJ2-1	CASSQGEAGGGDEQFF	TGCGCCAGCAGCCAAGGTGAAGCGGGAGGTGGAGATGAGCAGTTCTTC
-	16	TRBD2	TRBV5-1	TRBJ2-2	CARRTSGRPDTGELFF	TGCGCCCGACGGACTAGCGGGAGGCCCGACACCGGGGAGCTGTTTTTT
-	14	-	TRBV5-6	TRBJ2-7	CASTSLSRTYEQYF	TGTGCCAGCACCTCTCTTTCTCGTACCTACGAGCAGTACTTC
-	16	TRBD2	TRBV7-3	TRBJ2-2	CASSSQLAGRTGELFF	TGTGCCAGCAGCTCACAATTAGCGGGACGTACCGGGGAGCTGTTTTTT
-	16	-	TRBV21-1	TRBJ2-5	CASSKVFDRTEETQYF	TGTGCCAGCAGCAAAGTCTTCGACAGGACTGAAGAGACCCAGTACTTC
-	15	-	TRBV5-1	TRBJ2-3	CASTLRGTSTDTQYF	TGCGCCAGCACCCTTCGGGGAACTAGCACAGATACGCAGTATTTT
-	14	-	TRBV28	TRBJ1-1	CASSLDILNTEAFF	TGTGCCAGCAGTTTGGACATATTGAACACTGAAGCTTTCTTT
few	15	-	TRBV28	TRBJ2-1	CASSRLRGINHEQFF	TGTGCCAGCAGTCGCCTTCGGGGGATAAACCATGAGCAGTTCTTC
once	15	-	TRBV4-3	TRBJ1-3	CASSQHRQTGNTIYF	TGCGCCAGCAGCCAGCACAGGCAAACTGGAAACACCATATATTTT
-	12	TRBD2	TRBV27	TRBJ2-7	CASGLAEAEQYF	TGTGCCAGCGGACTAGCTGAAGCCGAGCAGTACTTC
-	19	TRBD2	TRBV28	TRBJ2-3	CASSFLPISGRGSTDTQYF	TGTGCCAGCAGTTTCCTCCCGATTAGCGGGAGAGGCAGCACAGATACGCAGTATTTT
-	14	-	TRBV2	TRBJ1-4	CASSDRGLYEKLFF	TGTGCCAGCAGTGACCGGGGATTATATGAAAAACTGTTTTTT
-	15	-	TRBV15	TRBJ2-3	CATSSQQGYTDTQYF	TGTGCCACCAGCAGCCAGCAGGGGTACACAGATACGCAGTATTTT
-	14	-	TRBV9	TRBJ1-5	CASSVDGSNQPQHF	TGTGCCAGCAGCGTAGACGGTAGCAATCAGCCCCAGCATTTT
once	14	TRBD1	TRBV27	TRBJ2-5	CASSPGQGQETQYF	TGTGCCAGCTCCCCGGGACAGGGTCAAGAGACCCAGTACTTC
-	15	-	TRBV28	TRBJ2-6	CASSQNRAGANVLTF	TGTGCCAGCAGTCAGAATCGGGCTGGGGCCAACGTCCTGACTTTC
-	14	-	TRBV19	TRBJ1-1	CASSSMNRGFRAFF	TGTGCCAGTTCGAGTATGAACAGAGGGTTTCGAGCTTTCTTT
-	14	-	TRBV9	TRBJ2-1	CASSQTGSVSEQFF	TGTGCCAGCAGCCAGACCGGGAGCGTTAGTGAGCAGTTCTTC
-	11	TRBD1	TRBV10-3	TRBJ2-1	CAVRQGGEQFF	TGTGCCGTCAGACAGGGGGGTGAGCAGTTCTTC
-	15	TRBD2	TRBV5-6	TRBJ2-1	CASCLLAGVKDEQFF	TGTGCCAGCTGCCTTCTAGCGGGAGTTAAGGATGAGCAGTTCTTC
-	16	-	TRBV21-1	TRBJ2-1	CASSPPGQGAKDEQFF	TGTGCCAGCAGCCCTCCTGGACAGGGGGCTAAGGATGAGCAGTTCTTC
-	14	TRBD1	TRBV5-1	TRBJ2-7	CASSWTGTGNEQYF	TGCGCCAGCAGCTGGACCGGGACAGGGAATGAGCAGTACTTC
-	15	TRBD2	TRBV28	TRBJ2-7	CASSLREGTLHEQYF	TGTGCCAGCAGTTTGCGGGAGGGCACTCTCCACGAGCAGTACTTC
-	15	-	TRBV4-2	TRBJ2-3	CASSQGVGSTDTQYF	TGTGCCAGCAGCCAAGGGGTGGGCTCCACAGATACGCAGTATTTT
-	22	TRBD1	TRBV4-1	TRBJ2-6	CASSQAASYRGNTASGANVLTF	TGCGCCAGCAGCCAAGCCGCGTCCTACAGGGGGAACACGGCGTCTGGGGCCAACGTCCTGACTTTC
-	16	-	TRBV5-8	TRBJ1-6	CASSLDHLAYNSPLHF	TGTGCCAGCAGCTTGGATCACCTAGCCTATAATTCACCCCTCCACTTT
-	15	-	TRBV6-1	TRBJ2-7	CASSEATGIPYEQYF	TGTGCCAGCAGTGAAGCCACAGGGATTCCCTACGAGCAGTACTTC
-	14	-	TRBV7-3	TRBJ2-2	CASSSQGTTGELFF	TGTGCCAGCAGCTCCCAGGGTACCACCGGGGAGCTGTTTTTT
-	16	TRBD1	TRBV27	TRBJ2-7	CASSPGTGWESNEQYF	TGTGCCAGCAGTCCGGGGACAGGGTGGGAATCAAACGAGCAGTACTTC
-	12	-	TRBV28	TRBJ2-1	CASKVGQGGQFF	TGTGCCAGCAAGGTGGGGCAGGGAGGGCAGTTCTTC
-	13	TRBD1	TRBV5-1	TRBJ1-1	CASRDTGGTEAFF	TGCGCCAGCAGGGATACAGGGGGTACTGAAGCTTTCTTT
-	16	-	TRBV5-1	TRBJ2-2	CASSLGVSALTGELFF	TGCGCCAGCAGCTTGGGGGTTAGCGCACTCACCGGGGAGCTGTTTTTT
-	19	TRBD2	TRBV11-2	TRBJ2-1	CASSLRSVRASGSGGEQFF	TGTGCCAGCAGCTTACGGTCTGTACGGGCTAGCGGGAGCGGCGGTGAGCAGTTCTTC
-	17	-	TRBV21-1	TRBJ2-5	CASHWGGNQERQETQYF	TGTGCCAGCCACTGGGGAGGCAACCAGGAGAGACAAGAGACCCAGTACTTC
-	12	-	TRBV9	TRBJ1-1	CASSVGGAEAFF	TGTGCCAGCAGCGTAGGGGGAGCTGAAGCTTTCTTT
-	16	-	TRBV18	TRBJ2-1	CASSPGLRDEYNEQFF	TGTGCCAGCTCTCCGGGACTCCGGGACGAATACAATGAGCAGTTCTTC
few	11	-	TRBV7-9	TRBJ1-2	CASSLYWGYTF	TGTGCCAGCAGCTTATACTGGGGCTACACCTTC
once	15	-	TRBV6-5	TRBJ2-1	CASSAAWQGYNEQFF	TGTGCCAGCAGTGCCGCCTGGCAGGGATACAATGAGCAGTTCTTC
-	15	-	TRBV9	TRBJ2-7	CASSLYPGSSYEQYF	TGTGCCAGCAGCCTCTACCCCGGTTCATCCTACGAGCAGTACTTC
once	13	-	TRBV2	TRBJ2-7	CAIVIYGSYEQYF	TGTGCCATAGTCATTTATGGCTCCTACGAGCAGTACTTC
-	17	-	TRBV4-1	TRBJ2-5	CASSQVWAGNNQETQYF	TGCGCCAGCAGCCAAGTTTGGGCAGGGAATAACCAAGAGACCCAGTACTTC
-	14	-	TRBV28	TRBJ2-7	CASRPKIWFYEQYF	TGTGCCAGCAGGCCAAAGATCTGGTTCTACGAGCAGTACTTC
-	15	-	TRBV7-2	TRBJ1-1	CASSPPGSRNTEAFF	TGTGCCAGCAGCCCTCCGGGGAGTAGGAACACTGAAGCTTTCTTT